A single sample gave rise to the 17 T cell receptor beta chains below, sequenced in a study of T cell responses to AZD1222 COVID-19 vaccine. Method: immunoSEQ multiplex PCR; TCRdb's copy keeps in-frame clones and lacks some. The profile shows around 150,000 clones, roughly 92% of them singletons. The sample consisted of peripheral blood, taken 28 days after the second AZD1222 dose. These receptors all come from an adult who received the AZD1222 COVID-19 vaccine.

V usage is TRBV3-1 (or the pseudogene TRBV3-2) and J usage is TRBJ1-2, with TRBD1 matching 7 bases. Trimming removed 1 base from V and 2 bases from J; junction bases left unmatched: 4. This CDR3 region has 15 residues. The germline V gene encodes CDR1 LGHDT and CDR2 YNNKEL (reference sequence). CDR3 DNA sequence: TGTGCCAGCAGCCAAGTAGGGACAGCGAACTATGGCTACACCTTC. It translates to CASSQVGTANYGYTF.

The chain uses TRBV18 and TRBJ1-5; D not certain. This CDR3 is 15 amino acids long. Germline CDR1 KGHSH, CDR2 LQKENI. The ends were cut back, 4 bases at V and 0 bases at J, with 10 bases in the middle. The CDR3 DNA sequence: TGTGCCAGCTCACTCGACTCCGGTAGCAATCAGCCCCAGCATTTT. Translating gives CASSLDSGSNQPQHF.

This chain uses TRBV6-2 or TRBV6-3 with TRBJ1-5; D is undetermined. Germline CDR1 reads MNHEY; CDR2 reads SVGEGT. The CDR3 runs 14 residues. Between the trimmed V and J ends, which lost 4 bases and 0 bases, there was a span of 7 bases. The CDR3 reads CASSSPISNQPQHF. The CDR3 nucleotides read TGTGCCAGCAGTTCCCCCATTAGCAATCAGCCCCAGCATTTT.

J is TRBJ2-7 and V is TRBV2; 10 bases are shared with TRBD1. The CDR3 spans 15 residues. The germline V gene has CDR1 SNHLY and CDR2 FYNNEI. The trim removed 6 bases at V and 3 bases at J, leaving 8 bases unmatched. CDR3 bases: TGTGCCAGCAGGGAGTCCGGGACAGGGGTCTACGAGCAGTACTTC. Its protein product is CASRESGTGVYEQYF.

CDR3 bases: TGTGCCAGCAGTGAACCCCCGGGACAGGGAAATGAAAAACTGTTTTTT. It specifies CASSEPPGQGNEKLFF. The chain carries TRBV25-1 and TRBJ1-4, with 9 positions matching TRBD1. Per the germline V gene, CDR1 is MGHDK and CDR2 is SYGVNS. The V gene end was trimmed by 2 bases and the J gene end by 5 bases; junction bases not matched to a gene: 6. This CDR3 spans 16 amino acids.

This chain joins TRBV5-4 and TRBJ1-6; 9 bases match TRBD1. The CDR3 loop spans 15 amino acids. Germline V CDR1 and CDR2: SGHNT, YYREEE (reference sequence). V trimming: 3 bases; J trimming: 9 bases; junction bases outside the gene matches: 7. CDR3 amino acids: CASSSDRGISSPLHF. Written as DNA, the CDR3 is TGTGCCAGCAGCTCGGACAGGGGAATTAGTTCACCCCTCCACTTT.

This clone was counted once. The V call is TRBV5-1, the J call TRBJ2-7, with a weak D call TRBD1 (6 bases). Germline V lookup: CDR1 SGHRS, CDR2 YFSETQ. V was cut by 3 bases and J by 6 bases, with 19 bases left in between. The CDR3 is 15 residues long. The CDR3 spells CASSYYSTNRAEQYF. The CDR3 bases are TGCGCCAGCAGCTATTACTCGACAAACAGGGCCGAGCAGTACTTC. The variable domain in full, completed from reference TRBV5-1 and TRBJ2-7, reads KAGVTQTPRYLIKTRGQQVTLSCSPISGHRSVSWYQQTPGQGLQFLFEYFSETQRNKGNFPGRFSGRQFSNSRSEMNVSTLELGDSALYLCASSYYSTNRAEQYFGPGTRLTVT.

V is TRBV15 and J is TRBJ1-2; no firm D call. Germline-derived CDR1 and CDR2 are LNHNV and YYDKDF (reference sequence). Trimming took off 1 base at V and 5 bases at J, with 14 bases between the two ends. This CDR3 contains 15 residues. The CDR3 loop is CATSRVEVLTYGYTF. The CDR3 DNA sequence: TGTGCCACCAGCAGAGTAGAGGTCCTTACTTATGGCTACACCTTC. Full variable domain (rest looked up from reference TRBV15 and TRBJ1-2): DAMVIQNPRYQVTQFGKPVTLSCSQTLNHNVMYWYQQKSSQAPKLLFHYYDKDFNNEADTPDNFQSRRPNTSFCFLDIRSPGLGDTAMYLCATSRVEVLTYGYTFGSGTRLTVV.

V is TRBV2 and J is TRBJ1-1; weak D call: TRBD1 (5 bases). This CDR3 contains 15 residues. Germline CDR1 and CDR2: SNHLY and FYNNEI. V was cut by 4 bases and J by 2 bases, with 14 bases left in between. The CDR3 DNA reads as TGTGCCAGCAGTGGGATAGGGACGGGAAACACTGAAGCTTTCTTT. This gives the protein CASSGIGTGNTEAFF. Together with reference TRBV2 and TRBJ1-1, the CDR3 gives the full variable domain: EPEVTQTPSHQVTQMGQEVILRCVPISNHLYFYWYRQILGQKVEFLVSFYNNEISEKSEIFDDQFSVERPDGSNFTLKIRSTKLEDSAMYFCASSGIGTGNTEAFFGQGTRLTVV.

The V and J genes are TRBV10-2 and TRBJ2-5, with 9 bases matching TRBD2. The CDR3 has 14 residues. CDR1 is WSHSY, CDR2 SAAADI, per germline. Germline trimming cut 3 bases from V and 6 bases from J; bases unmatched to any gene: 5. The DNA for the CDR3 is TGCGCCAGCAGTGACCCGAGCGGGAGGAAGACCCAGTACTTC. This sequence encodes CASSDPSGRKTQYF.

This chain links TRBV9 with TRBJ1-2; the D is unclear. The CDR3 is made up of 15 amino acids. Germline V gene lookup returns CDR1 SGDLS and CDR2 YYNGEE. Trimming cost V 0 bases and J 4 bases, with 13 bases left between them. CDR3 residues: CASSVATNQLYGYTF. For the CDR3, the DNA is TGTGCCAGCAGCGTAGCTACCAACCAGCTCTATGGCTACACCTTC.

The chain employs TRBV7-2 and TRBJ2-3; 7 bases align to TRBD2. In germline, CDR1 is SGHTA, CDR2 FQGNSA. Trimming at V came to 2 bases and at J to 2 bases, leaving 10 bases not matched to a gene. The CDR3 is made up of 17 amino acids. In nucleotides, the CDR3 is TGTGCCAGCAGCTTAAGTTTTTGGCGGGAGAACACAGATACGCAGTATTTT. Translating gives CASSLSFWRENTDTQYF.

In this sample, this clone turned up a few times. The rearrangement joins TRBV15 to TRBJ2-3; 14 nucleotides align to TRBD2. Germline lookup yields CDR1 LNHNV and CDR2 YYDKDF (reference sequence). The V and J ends lost 0 bases and 4 bases, in that order; junction bases with no gene match: 6. The CDR3 consists of 18 residues. The CDR3 nucleotides are TGTGCCACCAGCAGAGAATGGGGACTAGCGGGAGTTTCAGATACGCAGTATTTT. It is translated as CATSREWGLAGVSDTQYF.

The rearrangement links TRBV5-1 to TRBJ1-2; D is perhaps TRBD1 (6 bases). Germline lookup yields CDR1 SGHRS and CDR2 YFSETQ. The CDR3 loop spans 13 amino acids. Trimming took off 4 bases at V and 8 bases at J, with 15 bases between the two ends. In nucleotides, the CDR3 is TGCGCCAGCAGCCCACAGGGTCCTGGGGGCTACACCTTC. Amino acids: CASSPQGPGGYTF.

This clone turned up a few times. The chain employs TRBV19 and TRBJ2-3; 7 nucleotides match TRBD1. Germline V gene lookup returns CDR1 LNHDA and CDR2 SQIVND (reference sequence). The ends lost 1 base at V and 2 bases at J; junction bases unmatched: 12. This CDR3 is 18 amino acids long. Here the CDR3 DNA reads TGTGCCAGTAGTATAGGCCTCATCCGGACAGGATCCACAGATACGCAGTATTTT. It is translated as CASSIGLIRTGSTDTQYF.

The J gene is TRBJ2-4, the V gene TRBV5-1; 11 nucleotides agree with TRBD2. Germline V lookup: CDR1 SGHRS, CDR2 YFSETQ. Trimming cost V 4 bases and J 1 base; bases outside gene matches: 16. This CDR3 region has 20 residues. The CDR3 loop is CASSLKPLAGGDVAKNIQYF. The CDR3 bases are TGCGCCAGCAGCCTGAAACCCCTAGCGGGAGGAGATGTGGCCAAAAACATTCAGTACTTC.

The V gene is TRBV11-3, the J gene TRBJ2-3; TRBD1 aligns across 8 bases. The germline CDR1 and CDR2 sequences are SGHNT and YENEEA. This CDR3 has 15 amino acids. V was pared by 1 base and J by 6 bases, with 6 bases of the junction left unmatched. CDR3 sequence (DNA): TGTGCCAGCAGCTTAGGGACAGGGCACATTGATACGCAGTATTTT. It translates to CASSLGTGHIDTQYF.